Detailed here is one T cell receptor beta chain. The target antigen is unknown. CDR1 MNHEY and CDR2 SMNVEV come from the germline V gene (reference sequence). V lost 4 bases to trimming and J lost 0 bases, with 12 bases between them. The length of the CDR3 is 15 residues. This entry comes from a study of post-analysis software for immune sequencing data. Across the study: Multiple sclerosis in the patients followed relapsing-remitting, secondary progressive and progressive-relapsing courses. Regarding the study as a whole: Same-batch samples co-clustered strongly by F measure. About five TRBV segments appeared more often in patients than in controls, and TRBV5-6, TRBV5-1 and TRBV20-1 were among these.

Unique molecular identifiers were built into the TCR beta cDNA libraries. Via MiXCR, TCRdb re-called the PCR reads, giving one row per CDR3 protein. The sample yields about 760,000 distinct CDR3 sequences, less than 35% seen once. The sequenced sample consisted of blood. The clonotype was recovered from a girl between 10 and 17 years old with multiple sclerosis. The V gene is TRBV27, the J gene TRBJ1-2; no definite D call. CDR3: CASSSWTGTNYGYTF. The CDR3 nucleotides are TGTGCCAGCAGTTCATGGACCGGGACTAACTATGGCTACACCTTC.